The clone carrying this T cell receptor (beta chain) was found a few times. The data were taken from a study of T-cell memory formation after mild COVID-19. V lost 7 bases, J lost 5 bases, and 9 bases stayed unmatched. This CDR3 contains 15 residues. Germline loops: CDR1 SNHLY, CDR2 FYNNEI. TCRdb independently ran MiXCR on the 5' RACE reads; one entry per CDR3 protein. The top ten clones hold roughly an eighth of a sample with about 470,000 distinct CDR3 sequences, 20% to 25% of them seen once. Sequencing was carried out using PBMCs or a T cell subset sorted from them (not recorded which). The receptor was derived from an adult woman who had mild COVID-19 (a few samples of this study predate the infection). Cell type and time point are not known. The rearrangement joins TRBV2 to TRBJ1-2; 11 bases fit TRBD1. Here the CDR3 reads CASIAPGQGEYGYTF. For the CDR3, the DNA is TGTGCCAGCATAGCCCCGGGACAGGGGGAGTATGGCTACACCTTC.